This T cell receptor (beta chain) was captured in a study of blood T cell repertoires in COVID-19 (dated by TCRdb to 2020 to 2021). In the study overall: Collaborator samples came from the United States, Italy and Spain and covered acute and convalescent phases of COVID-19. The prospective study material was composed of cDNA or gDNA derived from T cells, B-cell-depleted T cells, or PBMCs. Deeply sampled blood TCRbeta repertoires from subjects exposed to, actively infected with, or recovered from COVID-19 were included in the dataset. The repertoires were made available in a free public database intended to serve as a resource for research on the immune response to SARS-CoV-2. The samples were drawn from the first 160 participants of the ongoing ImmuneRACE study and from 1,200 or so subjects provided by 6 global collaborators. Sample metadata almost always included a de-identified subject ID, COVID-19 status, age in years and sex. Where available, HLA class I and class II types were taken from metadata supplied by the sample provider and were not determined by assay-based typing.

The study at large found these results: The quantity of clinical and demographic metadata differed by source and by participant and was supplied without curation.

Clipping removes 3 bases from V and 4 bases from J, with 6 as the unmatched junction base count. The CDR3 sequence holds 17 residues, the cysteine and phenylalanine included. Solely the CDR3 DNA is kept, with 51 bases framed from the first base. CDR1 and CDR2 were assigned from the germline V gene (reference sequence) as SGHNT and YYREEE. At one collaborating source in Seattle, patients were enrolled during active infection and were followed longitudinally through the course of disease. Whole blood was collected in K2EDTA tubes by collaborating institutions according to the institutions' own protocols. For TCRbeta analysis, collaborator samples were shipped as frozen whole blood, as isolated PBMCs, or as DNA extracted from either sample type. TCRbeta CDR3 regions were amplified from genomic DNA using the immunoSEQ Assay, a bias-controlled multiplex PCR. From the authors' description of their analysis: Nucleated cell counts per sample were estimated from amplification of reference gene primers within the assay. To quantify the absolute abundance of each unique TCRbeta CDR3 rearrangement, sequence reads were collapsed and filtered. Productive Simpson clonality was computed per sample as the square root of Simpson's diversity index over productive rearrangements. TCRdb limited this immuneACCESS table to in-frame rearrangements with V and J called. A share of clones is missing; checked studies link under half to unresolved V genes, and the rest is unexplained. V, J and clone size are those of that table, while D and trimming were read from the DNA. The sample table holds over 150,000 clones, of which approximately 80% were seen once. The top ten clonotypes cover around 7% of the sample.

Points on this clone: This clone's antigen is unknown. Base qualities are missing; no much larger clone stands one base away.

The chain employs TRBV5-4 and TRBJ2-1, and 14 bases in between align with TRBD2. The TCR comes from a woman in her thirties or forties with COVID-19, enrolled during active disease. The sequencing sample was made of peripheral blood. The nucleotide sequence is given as TGTGCCAGCAGCTCCCGACTAGCGGGAGGGCCTTACAATGAGCAGTTCTTC. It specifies CASSSRLAGGPYNEQFF.